A selection of T cell receptor beta chains follows, all from one sample in a study of cytomegalovirus exposure and HLA in healthy donors. Some clones are missing from TCRdb's copy, which holds only in-frame ones; the method was immunoSEQ multiplex PCR. The sample holds some 220,000 clones, more than 75% seen once. Material for sequencing was PBMCs. Source of these receptors: a girl aged 2 to 9 in good health and CMV-seronegative. Both conserved end residues are part of each CDR3. The order of the fields is clone size, V gene, J gene, D gene, CDR3 protein, CDR3 DNA. The D gene is left open where the match is weak. Some rows have no size entry. The others give once, few or many, or a class for an expanded clone.

abundance: -
v_gene: TRBV6-4
j_gene: TRBJ1-5
d_gene: -
CDR3aa: CASSDEGPSNQPQHF
CDR3nt: TGTGCCAGCAGTGACGAGGGTCCTAGCAATCAGCCCCAGCATTTT

abundance: few
v_gene: TRBV6-6
j_gene: TRBJ2-7
d_gene: -
CDR3aa: CASSYKDEGPYEQYF
CDR3nt: TGTGCCAGCAGTTACAAGGACGAGGGCCCCTACGAGCAGTACTTC

abundance: -
v_gene: TRBV29-1
j_gene: TRBJ2-1
d_gene: TRBD2
CDR3aa: CSVRTSGSPEQFF
CDR3nt: TGCAGCGTCAGGACTAGCGGGAGCCCTGAGCAGTTCTTC

abundance: -
v_gene: TRBV15
j_gene: TRBJ1-5
d_gene: -
CDR3aa: CATSRAGRGQPQHF
CDR3nt: TGTGCCACCAGCAGAGCTGGCAGGGGACAGCCCCAGCATTTT

abundance: -
v_gene: TRBV23-1
j_gene: TRBJ1-5
d_gene: -
CDR3aa: CASSLNRTGGNQPQHF
CDR3nt: TGCGCCAGCAGCCTAAATAGGACGGGGGGAAATCAGCCCCAGCATTTT

abundance: -
v_gene: TRBV6-4
j_gene: TRBJ2-7
d_gene: TRBD1
CDR3aa: CASSDGTGGGEQYF
CDR3nt: TGTGCCAGCAGTGACGGGACAGGGGGCGGCGAGCAGTACTTC

abundance: -
v_gene: TRBV2
j_gene: TRBJ2-1
d_gene: TRBD2
CDR3aa: CASRKTSGYNEQFF
CDR3nt: TGTGCCAGCAGGAAGACTAGCGGCTACAATGAGCAGTTCTTC

abundance: -
v_gene: TRBV27
j_gene: TRBJ1-6
d_gene: TRBD1
CDR3aa: CASSPGTGRNSPLHF
CDR3nt: TGTGCCAGCAGTCCCGGGACAGGTCGGAATTCACCCCTCCACTTT

abundance: few
v_gene: TRBV6-5
j_gene: TRBJ1-1
d_gene: -
CDR3aa: CASLFDGAMNTEAFF
CDR3nt: TGTGCCAGCCTATTTGACGGAGCCATGAACACTGAAGCTTTCTTT

abundance: -
v_gene: TRBV11-2
j_gene: TRBJ1-2
d_gene: -
CDR3aa: CASSGSGPGSNYGYTF
CDR3nt: TGTGCCAGCAGCGGGTCTGGGCCAGGTTCTAACTATGGCTACACCTTC

abundance: -
v_gene: TRBV15
j_gene: TRBJ1-2
d_gene: -
CDR3aa: CATREGSEFSRTF
CDR3nt: TGTGCCACAAGGGAGGGGTCGGAGTTTTCTAGGACCTTC

abundance: few
v_gene: TRBV6-1
j_gene: TRBJ2-7
d_gene: -
CDR3aa: CASSDLHQLLSEQYF
CDR3nt: TGTGCCAGCAGTGATCTCCACCAATTACTCTCCGAGCAGTACTTC

abundance: -
v_gene: TRBV6-5
j_gene: TRBJ2-2
d_gene: TRBD1
CDR3aa: CASTSGGRTGERFF
CDR3nt: TGTGCCAGCACATCAGGGGGCCGGACCGGGGAGCGGTTTTTT

abundance: -
v_gene: TRBV5-4
j_gene: TRBJ1-2
d_gene: TRBD1
CDR3aa: CASSLPDRDGYTF
CDR3nt: TGTGCCAGCAGCTTGCCCGACAGGGATGGCTACACCTTC

abundance: few
v_gene: TRBV4-1
j_gene: TRBJ2-3
d_gene: TRBD2
CDR3aa: CASKAAGGESDTQYF
CDR3nt: TGCGCCAGTAAAGCGGCGGGAGGAGAATCAGATACGCAGTATTTT

abundance: -
v_gene: TRBV5-6
j_gene: TRBJ2-3
d_gene: -
CDR3aa: CASSFGPLPSGADTQYF
CDR3nt: TGTGCCAGCAGCTTCGGACCTCTACCCTCCGGGGCAGATACGCAGTATTTT

abundance: -
v_gene: TRBV27
j_gene: TRBJ2-3
d_gene: TRBD2
CDR3aa: CASSPLAKLKTDTQYF
CDR3nt: TGTGCCAGCAGTCCACTAGCGAAACTCAAAACAGATACGCAGTATTTT

abundance: -
v_gene: TRBV7-2
j_gene: TRBJ2-7
d_gene: -
CDR3aa: CASSLLAEGWSEQYF
CDR3nt: TGTGCCAGCAGCTTATTGGCGGAGGGCTGGAGCGAGCAGTACTTC

abundance: -
v_gene: TRBV29-1
j_gene: TRBJ2-7
d_gene: TRBD1
CDR3aa: CSVQLGTGTRFYF
CDR3nt: TGCAGCGTTCAACTAGGGACAGGGACCCGATTCTACTTC

abundance: -
v_gene: TRBV29-1
j_gene: TRBJ1-5
d_gene: TRBD1
CDR3aa: CSARTGGRGQPQHF
CDR3nt: TGCAGCGCCAGGACAGGGGGCAGGGGTCAGCCCCAGCATTTT

abundance: -
v_gene: TRBV7-3
j_gene: TRBJ1-5
d_gene: TRBD1
CDR3aa: CASSRSGQNQPQHF
CDR3nt: TGTGCCAGCAGCCGTTCGGGACAGAATCAGCCCCAGCATTTT

abundance: -
v_gene: TRBV11-2
j_gene: TRBJ2-7
d_gene: -
CDR3aa: CASSDVDYSYEQYF
CDR3nt: TGTGCCAGCAGCGACGTGGACTACTCCTACGAGCAGTACTTC

abundance: -
v_gene: TRBV19
j_gene: TRBJ2-1
d_gene: TRBD2
CDR3aa: CASSLAGGSYNEQFF
CDR3nt: TGTGCCAGTAGTCTAGCGGGGGGGTCCTACAATGAGCAGTTCTTC

abundance: -
v_gene: TRBV18
j_gene: TRBJ2-5
d_gene: TRBD1
CDR3aa: CASSHQTGGETQYF
CDR3nt: TGTGCCAGCTCACACCAGACAGGGGGGGAGACCCAGTACTTC

abundance: -
v_gene: TRBV7-9
j_gene: TRBJ1-1
d_gene: -
CDR3aa: CASRPSTVLPWRWNTEAFF
CDR3nt: TGTGCCAGCAGACCATCGACAGTTCTGCCATGGCGCTGGAACACTGAAGCTTTCTTT

abundance: -
v_gene: TRBV18
j_gene: TRBJ2-1
d_gene: TRBD2
CDR3aa: CASSLYSGGAYNEQFF
CDR3nt: TGTGCCAGCTCACTCTATAGCGGGGGGGCTTACAATGAGCAGTTCTTC

abundance: -
v_gene: TRBV5-4
j_gene: TRBJ2-7
d_gene: -
CDR3aa: CASSLGGSSYEQYF
CDR3nt: TGTGCCAGCAGCTTGGGTGGGAGCTCCTACGAGCAGTACTTC

abundance: once
v_gene: TRBV30
j_gene: TRBJ1-2
d_gene: -
CDR3aa: CASQGLGYTF
CDR3nt: TGTGCCTCCCAGGGGTTGGGCTACACCTTC

abundance: -
v_gene: TRBV4-2
j_gene: TRBJ2-7
d_gene: TRBD2
CDR3aa: CASSQEREDYYEQYF
CDR3nt: TGTGCCAGCAGCCAAGAGCGGGAGGACTACTACGAGCAGTACTTC

abundance: -
v_gene: TRBV19
j_gene: TRBJ1-1
d_gene: TRBD1
CDR3aa: CASSQRQGFAFF
CDR3nt: TGTGCCAGTAGTCAGCGACAGGGGTTTGCTTTCTTT

abundance: -
v_gene: TRBV12-5
j_gene: TRBJ2-1
d_gene: TRBD2
CDR3aa: CASGLSYDTSGRIYNEQFF
CDR3nt: TGTGCTAGTGGTTTGTCGTACGATACTAGCGGGAGGATATACAATGAGCAGTTCTTC

abundance: -
v_gene: TRBV18
j_gene: TRBJ2-7
d_gene: TRBD1
CDR3aa: CASSPRTGTYEQYF
CDR3nt: TGTGCCAGCTCTCCACGGACAGGGACCTACGAGCAGTACTTC

abundance: -
v_gene: TRBV6-5
j_gene: TRBJ1-1
d_gene: -
CDR3aa: CASSSGVNTEAFF
CDR3nt: TGTGCCAGCAGCAGCGGAGTGAACACTGAAGCTTTCTTT

abundance: -
v_gene: TRBV2
j_gene: TRBJ1-6
d_gene: TRBD1
CDR3aa: CASKTGDPYSPLHF
CDR3nt: TGTGCCAGCAAGACAGGGGACCCCTATTCACCCCTCCACTTT

abundance: once
v_gene: TRBV6-5
j_gene: TRBJ2-5
d_gene: TRBD2
CDR3aa: CASSPASGVGSQYF
CDR3nt: TGTGCCAGCAGCCCCGCTAGCGGGGTAGGGTCCCAGTACTTC

abundance: -
v_gene: TRBV6-6
j_gene: TRBJ2-7
d_gene: TRBD1
CDR3aa: CASIDIHGQAPYEQYF
CDR3nt: TGTGCCAGCATCGACATCCACGGACAGGCCCCCTACGAGCAGTACTTC

abundance: -
v_gene: TRBV19
j_gene: TRBJ1-1
d_gene: -
CDR3aa: CASSPQGTEAFF
CDR3nt: TGTGCCAGTAGTCCCCAGGGGACTGAAGCTTTCTTT

abundance: -
v_gene: TRBV6-1
j_gene: TRBJ1-3
d_gene: TRBD1
CDR3aa: CASSPGQGNTIYF
CDR3nt: TGTGCCAGCAGTCCTGGACAGGGGAACACCATATATTTT

abundance: once
v_gene: TRBV15
j_gene: TRBJ1-1
d_gene: -
CDR3aa: CATRRQVNTEAFF
CDR3nt: TGTGCCACCAGACGTCAGGTGAACACTGAAGCTTTCTTT

abundance: -
v_gene: TRBV10-3
j_gene: TRBJ2-2
d_gene: -
CDR3aa: CAISEAAGELFF
CDR3nt: TGTGCCATCAGTGAAGCGGCCGGGGAGCTGTTTTTT

abundance: few
v_gene: TRBV5-1
j_gene: TRBJ1-5
d_gene: -
CDR3aa: CASSLEPGGRGQPQHF
CDR3nt: TGCGCCAGCAGCTTGGAGCCCGGGGGGCGAGGTCAGCCCCAGCATTTT

abundance: -
v_gene: TRBV4-1
j_gene: TRBJ1-6
d_gene: -
CDR3aa: CASSQDRDLGSPLHF
CDR3nt: TGCGCCAGCAGCCAAGACAGGGATCTTGGTTCACCCCTCCACTTT

abundance: once
v_gene: TRBV27
j_gene: TRBJ2-7
d_gene: -
CDR3aa: CASSLAVSYEQYF
CDR3nt: TGTGCCAGCAGTTTGGCGGTTTCCTACGAGCAGTACTTC

abundance: once
v_gene: TRBV2
j_gene: TRBJ1-1
d_gene: -
CDR3aa: CASYRGAVKKNTEAFF
CDR3nt: TGTGCCAGCTATCGGGGGGCGGTAAAAAAGAACACTGAAGCTTTCTTT

abundance: -
v_gene: TRBV5-1
j_gene: TRBJ1-3
d_gene: -
CDR3aa: CASSGGSYTGNTIYF
CDR3nt: TGCGCCAGCAGCGGGGGCAGCTACACTGGAAACACCATATATTTT

abundance: once
v_gene: TRBV18
j_gene: TRBJ1-2
d_gene: -
CDR3aa: CASSPQGSGYTF
CDR3nt: TGTGCCAGCTCACCGCAGGGGAGCGGCTACACCTTC

abundance: -
v_gene: TRBV4-1
j_gene: TRBJ2-5
d_gene: -
CDR3aa: CASSSQGSETQYF
CDR3nt: TGCGCCAGCAGCTCCCAGGGTTCTGAGACCCAGTACTTC

abundance: once
v_gene: TRBV5-1
j_gene: TRBJ2-7
d_gene: TRBD1
CDR3aa: CASSQGQGAHEQYF
CDR3nt: TGCGCCAGCAGTCAGGGACAGGGGGCCCACGAGCAGTACTTC

abundance: -
v_gene: TRBV2
j_gene: TRBJ2-7
d_gene: TRBD2
CDR3aa: CASRRTSAISGYEQYF
CDR3nt: TGTGCCAGCAGGCGGACTAGCGCTATAAGTGGCTACGAGCAGTACTTC

abundance: -
v_gene: TRBV9
j_gene: TRBJ2-1
d_gene: -
CDR3aa: CASGPEQFF
CDR3nt: TGTGCCAGCGGCCCTGAGCAGTTCTTC

abundance: few
v_gene: TRBV5-4
j_gene: TRBJ2-7
d_gene: TRBD2
CDR3aa: CASSTRLAGGQDEQYF
CDR3nt: TGTGCCAGCAGCACCCGACTAGCGGGAGGGCAAGACGAGCAGTACTTC